Each of the 9 T cell receptor beta chains below was sequenced from the same sample in a study of blood T cell repertoires in COVID-19. Sequencing used immunoSEQ multiplex PCR; TCRdb keeps in-frame clones, though not all of them. The table records under 300,000 clones, about 85% of them present only once. Sequenced material: PBMCs or T cells enriched from blood (not recorded which). These receptor sequences come from a woman in her 30s with acute COVID-19.

As for this clone: Within the sample, other DNA sequences also encode this same CDR3. CDR3 amino acids: CASSVGQGQETQYF. The DNA of the CDR3 is TGTGCCAGCAGCGTGGGACAGGGCCAAGAGACCCAGTACTTC. The chain couples TRBV9 to TRBJ2-5; 9 bases agree with TRBD1. The V gene's germline CDR1 is SGDLS and CDR2 YYNGEE. V was clipped by 2 bases and J by 1 base; unmatched bases: 0. The CDR3 sequence is 14 residues long.

The chain uses TRBV7-6 and TRBJ2-1; a weak D match, TRBD2 (5 bases). This CDR3 comprises 15 residues. V was trimmed by 0 bases and J by 7 bases, leaving 13 bases between them. Germline V gene lookup returns CDR1 SGHVS and CDR2 FNYEAQ. CDR3 sequence (DNA): TGTGCCAGCAGCTTAGCTCGCGGTTCGGGAAATGAGCAGTTCTTC. Protein sequence: CASSLARGSGNEQFF.

The chain joins TRBV5-6 to TRBJ2-7; D perhaps matches TRBD2 (6 bases). CDR1 and CDR2 (germline): SGHDT, YYEEEE. Trimming pared 2 bases from V and 2 bases from J, leaving 17 bases between. The CDR3 runs 16 residues. The CDR3 spells CASSFRGLGQTYEQYF. In DNA form, the CDR3 reads TGTGCCAGCAGCTTTCGGGGGTTGGGCCAAACCTACGAGCAGTACTTC.

This chain links TRBV10-3 with TRBJ2-3, with 8 bases that match TRBD2. CDR1 ENHRY and CDR2 SYGVKD come from the germline V gene. This CDR3 comprises 18 residues. V was clipped by 4 bases and J by 2 bases; unmatched bases: 14. In nucleotides, the CDR3 is TGTGCCATCAGTGCGGGGGGGGGAGCGCGGGAGAACACAGATACGCAGTATTTT. Protein: CAISAGGGARENTDTQYF.

The chain recombines TRBV2 with TRBJ1-6; tentative D call: TRBD1 (5 bases). Trimming removed 5 bases from V and 9 bases from J, with 14 bases in between. The CDR3 consists of 14 residues. Per germline, CDR1 SNHLY and CDR2 FYNNEI. This CDR3 is CASSTGTGGSPLHF. The CDR3 DNA is TGTGCCAGCAGTACCGGGACGGGGGGTTCACCCCTCCACTTT.

The V gene is TRBV10-3, the J gene TRBJ1-2; 7 bases are shared with TRBD1. CDR3 length equals 13 residues. V lost 5 bases, J lost 3 bases, and 3 bases stayed unmatched. The germline V gene encodes CDR1 ENHRY and CDR2 SYGVKD. The chain's CDR3 is CAISRQGDYGYTF. The CDR3 region has the DNA TGTGCCATCAGTAGACAGGGAGACTATGGCTACACCTTC.

The chain carries TRBV5-4 and TRBJ2-7, with 15 bases identical to TRBD2. CDR3 length equals 16 residues. Germline assignment: CDR1 SGHNT and CDR2 YYREEE (reference sequence). Germline trimming cut 4 bases from V and 4 bases from J; bases unmatched to any gene: 6. This chain's CDR3 is CASSRTSGRALYEQYF. CDR3 nucleotide sequence: TGTGCCAGCAGCCGGACTAGCGGGAGGGCCCTGTACGAGCAGTACTTC.

This chain links TRBV20-1 with TRBJ1-4, with D tentatively TRBD1 (6 bases). From germline, CDR1 is DFQATT and CDR2 SNEGSKA (reference sequence). CDR3 length: 14 amino acids. Trimming shortened V by 3 bases and J by 3 bases, and 11 bases separated the two germline ends. CDR3: CSASMGAPNEKLFF. The CDR3 nucleotides read TGCAGTGCTAGTATGGGGGCTCCTAATGAAAAACTGTTTTTT.

The CDR3 DNA sequence: TGTGCCAGCAGTTTACTAGCTGGTCCTGGGGAGCCCCAGCATTTT. Amino acids: CASSLLAGPGEPQHF. This chain uses TRBV27 with TRBJ1-5; no clear D. CDR3 size: 15 residues. Germline CDR1 MNHEY, CDR2 SMNVEV (reference sequence). Deletions cut 2 bases from V and 8 bases from J, with 16 bases between.